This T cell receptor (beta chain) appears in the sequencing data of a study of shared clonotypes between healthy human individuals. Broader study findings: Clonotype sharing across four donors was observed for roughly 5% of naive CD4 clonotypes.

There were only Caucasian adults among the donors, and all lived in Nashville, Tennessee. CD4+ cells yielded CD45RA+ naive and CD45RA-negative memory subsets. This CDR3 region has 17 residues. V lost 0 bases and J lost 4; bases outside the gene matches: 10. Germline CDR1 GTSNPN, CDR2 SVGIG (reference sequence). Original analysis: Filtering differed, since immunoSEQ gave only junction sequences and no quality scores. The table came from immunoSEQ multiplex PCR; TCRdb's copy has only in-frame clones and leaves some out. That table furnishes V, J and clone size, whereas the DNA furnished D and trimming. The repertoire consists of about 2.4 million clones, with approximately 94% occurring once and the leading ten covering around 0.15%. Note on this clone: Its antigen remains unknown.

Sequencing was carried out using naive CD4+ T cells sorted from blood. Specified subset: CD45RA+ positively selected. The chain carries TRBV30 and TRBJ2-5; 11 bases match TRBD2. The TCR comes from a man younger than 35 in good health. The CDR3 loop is CAWSVMWASGRRETQYF. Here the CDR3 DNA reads TGTGCCTGGAGTGTAATGTGGGCTAGCGGGAGGAGAGAGACCCAGTACTTC.